The T cell receptor (beta chain) under discussion was sequenced for a study of T cell clonotyping in hematopoietic cell transplantation. Study summary: Cytoreduction preceded collection of pretransplant recipient samples.

Study-level results: After transplant, recipient diversity fell while pathologically expanded clonotypes grew through day 180. Cells were unsorted, so CD4 and CD8 contributions were not separated.

In its sample, this clone was seen a few times. Its antigen is unknown. The method was immunoSEQ multiplex PCR; TCRdb's version includes in-frame clones alone and lacks a portion of them. The table shows 20,000 or so clones, with 85% to 90% occurring only once. Time point described: recipient sample about 28 days before transplant, after cytoreduction. CDR1 is LNHDA and CDR2 is SQIVND in the germline V gene (reference sequence). With V trimmed by 3 bases and J by 10 bases, 6 bases remained unmatched. This CDR3 is 14 amino acids long. The chain couples TRBV19 to TRBJ1-6, with TRBD1 matching 7 bases. The material was peripheral blood mononuclear cells, obtained before stem cell transplant. This clonotype was obtained from a man between 18 and 35 years old with biphenotypic leukemia. Some clones in this sample may be carry-over from other donors' samples. CDR3 sequence: CASSIQGDGSPLHF. The CDR3 nucleotides are TGTGCCAGTAGTATTCAGGGGGACGGATCACCCCTCCACTTT. The full variable domain, rest sourced from reference TRBV19 and TRBJ1-6, is DGGITQSPKYLFRKEGQNVTLSCEQNLNHDAMYWYRQDPGQGLRLIYYSQIVNDFQKGDIAEGYSVSREKKESFPLTVTSAQKNPTAFYLCASSIQGDGSPLHFGNGTRLTVT.